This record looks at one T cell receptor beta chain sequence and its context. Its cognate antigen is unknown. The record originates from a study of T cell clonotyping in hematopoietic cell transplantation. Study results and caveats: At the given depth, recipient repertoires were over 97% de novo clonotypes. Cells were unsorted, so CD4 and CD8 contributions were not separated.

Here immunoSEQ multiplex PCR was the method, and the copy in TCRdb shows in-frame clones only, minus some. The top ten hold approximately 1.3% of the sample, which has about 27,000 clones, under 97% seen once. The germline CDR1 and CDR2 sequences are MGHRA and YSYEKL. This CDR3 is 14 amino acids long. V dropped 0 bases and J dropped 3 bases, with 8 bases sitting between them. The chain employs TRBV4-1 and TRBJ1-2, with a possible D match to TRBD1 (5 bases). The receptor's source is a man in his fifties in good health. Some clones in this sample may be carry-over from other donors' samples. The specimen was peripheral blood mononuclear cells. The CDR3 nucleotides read TGCGCCAGCAGCCAAGATAGGGGCGACTATGGCTACACCTTC. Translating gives CASSQDRGDYGYTF.